This T cell receptor (beta chain) was recovered during a study of shared clonotypes between healthy human individuals. Germline CDR1 LNHDA, CDR2 SQIVND (reference sequence). The CDR3 covers 16 residues. V dropped 0 bases and J dropped 5; count of bases not matched to a gene: 8. Sequencing was performed with immunoSEQ multiplex PCR; in TCRdb, only in-frame clones are kept and a portion is missing. Here the sample spans some 380,000 clones, 90% to 97% being singletons. The chain carries TRBV19 and TRBJ1-2, with TRBD1 matching over 8 bases. This sequence was found in a man between 25 and 39 years old in good health. The sequenced material came from memory CD8+ T cells sorted from blood. The subset denotes: CD45RO+ cells pooled with CCR7-negative TemRA cells. CDR3 sequence (DNA): TGTGCCAGTAGTATAGACAACAGGGGGACAATTTATGGCTACACCTTC. This gives the protein CASSIDNRGTIYGYTF.